This TCR beta chain was identified during a study of technical replicates of blood from several donors. Data came from immunoSEQ multiplex PCR; TCRdb stores just in-frame clones and leaves some out. The repertoire holds about 85,000 clones, with just under 95% as singletons. Germline CDR1 is MGHDK and CDR2 is SYGVNS. This CDR3 comprises 14 residues. The J segment lost 7 bases and the V segment lost 1 base, leaving 3 bases of the junction unmatched. This sequence joins TRBV25-1 and TRBJ2-3, with 9 bases that match TRBD1. This clonotype was sampled from a human donor in good health. Sample: T cells isolated from PBMCs. The CDR3 loop reads CASSEWGQGHTQYF. The DNA of the CDR3 is TGTGCCAGCAGTGAATGGGGACAGGGCCATACGCAGTATTTT.